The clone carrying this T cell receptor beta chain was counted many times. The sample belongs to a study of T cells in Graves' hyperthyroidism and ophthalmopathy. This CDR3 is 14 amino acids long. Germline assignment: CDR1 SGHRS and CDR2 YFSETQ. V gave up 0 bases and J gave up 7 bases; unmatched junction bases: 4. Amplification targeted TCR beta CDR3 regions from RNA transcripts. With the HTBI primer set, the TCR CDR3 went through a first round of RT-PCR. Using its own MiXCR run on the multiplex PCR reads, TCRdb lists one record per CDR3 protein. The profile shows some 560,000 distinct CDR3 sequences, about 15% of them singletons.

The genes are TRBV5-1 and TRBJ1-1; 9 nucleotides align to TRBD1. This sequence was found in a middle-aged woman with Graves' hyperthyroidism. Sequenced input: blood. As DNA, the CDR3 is TGCGCCAGCAGCTTGGGGACAGGGGATAGTGAAGCTTTCTTT. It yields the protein CASSLGTGDSEAFF.